The 11 T cell receptor beta chains in this list originate from one sample, sequenced in a study of beta chain features in type 1 diabetes. Investigators reverse transcribed all isolated RNA, so they sequenced expressed TCRB transcripts. Using immunoSEQ multiplex PCR, the repertoire was profiled, and TCRdb retains in-frame clones only, with some absent. The sample lists 500,000 to 700,000 clones; roughly a sixth were seen once. The source material was naive CD4+ T cells from blood. The receptors come from a man between 18 and 35 years old in good health.

In DNA, the CDR3 is TGCGCCAGCAGCCTTCTCGCGGGGCCCGGTGGCTACACCTTC. Its protein product is CASSLLAGPGGYTF. The genes are TRBV4-3 and TRBJ1-2; D possibly corresponds to TRBD1 (5 bases). Germline lookup yields CDR1 LGHNA and CDR2 YSLEER. V was clipped by 4 bases and J by 7 bases, with 16 bases between them. CDR3 size: 14 residues.

This clone was counted only a few times. This sample includes further DNA sequences coding for the same CDR3. This sequence joins TRBV7-3 and TRBJ2-1; D is ambiguous. There are 13 residues in the CDR3. Trimming cost V 2 bases and J 2 bases, with 4 bases left between them. The germline V gene encodes CDR1 SGHTA and CDR2 FQGTGA. CDR3 sequence reads: CASSLGTYNEQFF. CDR3 coding DNA: TGTGCCAGCAGCTTAGGGACCTACAATGAGCAGTTCTTC.

This clone showed up just a few times. The V and J genes are TRBV2 and TRBJ2-1; unclear D gene. From germline, CDR1 is SNHLY and CDR2 FYNNEI. The ends were cut back, 6 bases at V and 6 bases at J, with 15 bases in the middle. CDR3 length: 14 amino acids. As DNA, the CDR3 is TGTGCCAGCAGGCGAACAGTTTTTTCCAATGAGCAGTTCTTC. Its protein is CASRRTVFSNEQFF.

In its sample, this clone was seen a few times. The chain is built from TRBV7-8 and TRBJ2-7; 9 nucleotides line up with TRBD1. Germline loops: CDR1 SGHVS, CDR2 FQNEAQ. V lost 6 bases, J lost 3 bases, and 9 bases stayed unmatched. The CDR3 consists of 15 residues. CDR3 in DNA: TGTGCCAGCAGTTACAACCGGGACAGGGACTACGAGCAGTACTTC. As protein: CASSYNRDRDYEQYF.

This clone was counted only a few times. The gene calls are TRBV4-1 and TRBJ1-2; D may be TRBD1 (6 bases). Per germline, CDR1 MGHRA and CDR2 YSYEKL. Trimming left V 0 bases short and J 4 bases short, with 12 bases between. The CDR3 has 15 amino acids. CDR3 bases: TGCGCCAGCAGCCAAGAAAGGGGGGCTGTCTATGGCTACACCTTC. This sequence encodes CASSQERGAVYGYTF.

In this sample, this clone turned up a few times. The chain employs TRBV7-7 and TRBJ2-7; TRBD1 matches 7 bases. CDR1 SSHAT and CDR2 FNYEAQ come from the germline V gene (reference sequence). The CDR3 length is 15 residues. Trimming at V came to 5 bases and at J to 0 bases, leaving 7 bases not matched to a gene. The CDR3 protein is CASSQGTAHSYEQYF. As DNA, the CDR3 is TGTGCCAGCAGCCAGGGGACAGCCCACTCCTACGAGCAGTACTTC. Based on the CDR3 plus reference TRBV7-7 and TRBJ2-7, the full variable domain is GAGVSQSPRYKVTKRGQDVTLRCDPISSHATLYWYQQALGQGPEFLTYFNYEAQPDKSGLPSDRFSAERPEGSISTLTIQRTEQRDSAMYRCASSQGTAHSYEQYFGPGTRLTVT.

This chain uses TRBV5-4 with TRBJ2-3, with 7 bases matching TRBD2. CDR3 length equals 14 residues. V shed 4 bases and J 0 bases; nucleotides not matched to a gene: 2. CDR1 is SGHNT, CDR2 YYREEE, per germline (reference sequence). CDR3 DNA: TGTGCCAGCAGCCCCGGGGGGAGCACAGATACGCAGTATTTT. Translating it yields CASSPGGSTDTQYF.

The rearrangement uses TRBV21-1 and TRBJ1-5; the table's TRBD1 call for D was not verified on the DNA. TRBV21-1 is a listed pseudogene. The CDR3 loop spans 15 amino acids. The CDR3, as DNA: TGTGCCAGCAGCAAAAGGGACAAGAGCAATCAGCCCCAGCATTTT. Translating it yields CASSKRDKSNQPQHF.

This clone occurred a few times. This rearrangement joins TRBV15 to TRBJ1-5; D gene ambiguous. In germline, CDR1 is LNHNV, CDR2 YYDKDF (reference sequence). Trimming cost V 6 bases and J 0 bases, with 9 bases left between them. The CDR3 is 14 residues long. The CDR3 DNA is TGTGCCACCAGAAGGAGGGATAGCAATCAGCCCCAGCATTTT. The encoded protein is CATRRRDSNQPQHF.

This clone was recorded a few times. The CDR3 DNA is TGCAGCGTTATGCCTCGGACTAGCGGGGCGGAGACCCAGTACTTC. As protein: CSVMPRTSGAETQYF. The rearrangement links TRBV29-1 to TRBJ2-5, with 12 nucleotides matching TRBD2. This CDR3 has 15 amino acids. Germline CDR1 and CDR2: SQVTM and ANQGSEA. Unmatched junction bases numbered 9, after V lost 5 bases and J lost 5 bases.

This chain uses TRBV7-9 with TRBJ2-2, with D maybe TRBD1 (6 bases). CDR1 is SEHNR, CDR2 FQNEAQ, per germline (reference sequence). Trimming shortened V by 8 bases and J by 1 base, and 8 bases separated the two germline ends. This CDR3 has 13 amino acids. DNA of the CDR3: TGTGCCAGCGACAGGAAGAACACCGGGGAGCTGTTTTTT. Protein sequence: CASDRKNTGELFF.